This TCR beta chain was sequenced during a study of T cell responses to AZD1222 COVID-19 vaccine. Study-level points and caveats: There were mostly white British donors and more females than males, and clonal diversity was possibly underestimated. Repertoires were obtained only post-peak T cell response.

Note on this clone: Antigen: not known.

This CDR3 is built from 15 residues. V was clipped by 2 bases and J by 2 bases, with 10 bases between them. Germline V gene lookup returns CDR1 KGHSH and CDR2 LQKENI. Generated by immunoSEQ multiplex PCR, the TCRdb table keeps only in-frame clones and is missing some. This sample has 95,000 to 150,000 clones; 88% occur once, and the top ten carry under 6.5%. The sample here was peripheral blood, taken on day 0 of AZD1222 vaccination. This clonotype was sampled from an adult in good health. The V call is TRBV18, the J call TRBJ1-3; no firm D call. The CDR3 reads CASSPYVDPGNTIYF. The CDR3 DNA reads TGTGCCAGCTCACCATACGTAGACCCTGGAAACACCATATATTTT.